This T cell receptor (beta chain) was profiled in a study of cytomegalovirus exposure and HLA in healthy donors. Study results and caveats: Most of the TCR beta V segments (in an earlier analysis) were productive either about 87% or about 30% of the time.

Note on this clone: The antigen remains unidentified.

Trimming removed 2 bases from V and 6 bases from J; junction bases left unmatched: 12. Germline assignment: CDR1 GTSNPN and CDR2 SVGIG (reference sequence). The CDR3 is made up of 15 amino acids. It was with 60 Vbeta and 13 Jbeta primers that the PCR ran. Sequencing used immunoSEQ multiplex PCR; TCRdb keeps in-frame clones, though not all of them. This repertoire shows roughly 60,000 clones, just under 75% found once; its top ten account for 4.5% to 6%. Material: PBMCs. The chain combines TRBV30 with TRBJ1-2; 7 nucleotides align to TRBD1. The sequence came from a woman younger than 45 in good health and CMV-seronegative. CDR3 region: CAWSTYGQDVHGYTF. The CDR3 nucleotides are TGTGCCTGGAGTACGTACGGACAGGATGTTCATGGCTACACCTTC.